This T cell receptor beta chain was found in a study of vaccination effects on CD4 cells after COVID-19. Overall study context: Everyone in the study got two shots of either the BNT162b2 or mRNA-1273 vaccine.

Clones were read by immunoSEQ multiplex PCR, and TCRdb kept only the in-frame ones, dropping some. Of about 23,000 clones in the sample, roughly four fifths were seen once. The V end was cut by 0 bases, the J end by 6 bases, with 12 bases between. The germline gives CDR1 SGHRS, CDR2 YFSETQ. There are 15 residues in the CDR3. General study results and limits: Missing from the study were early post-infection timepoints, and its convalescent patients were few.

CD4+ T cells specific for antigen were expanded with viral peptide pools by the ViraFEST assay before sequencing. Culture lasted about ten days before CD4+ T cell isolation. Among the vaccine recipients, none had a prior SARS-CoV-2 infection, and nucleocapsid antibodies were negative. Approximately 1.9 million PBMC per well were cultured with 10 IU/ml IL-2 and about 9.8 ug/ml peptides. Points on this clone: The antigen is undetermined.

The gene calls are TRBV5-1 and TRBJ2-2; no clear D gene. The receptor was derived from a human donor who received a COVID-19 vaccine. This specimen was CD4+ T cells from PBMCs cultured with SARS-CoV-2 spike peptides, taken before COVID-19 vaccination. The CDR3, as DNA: TGCGCCAGCAGCTTGGAAGTACTTAGCTCCGGGGAGCTGTTTTTT. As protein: CASSLEVLSSGELFF.